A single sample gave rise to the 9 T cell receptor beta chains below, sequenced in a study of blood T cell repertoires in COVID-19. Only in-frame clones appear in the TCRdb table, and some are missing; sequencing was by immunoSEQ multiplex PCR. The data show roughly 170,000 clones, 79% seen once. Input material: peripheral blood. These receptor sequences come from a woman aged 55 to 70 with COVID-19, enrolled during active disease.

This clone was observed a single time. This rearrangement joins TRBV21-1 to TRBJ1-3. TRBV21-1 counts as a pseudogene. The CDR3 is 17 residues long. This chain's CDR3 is CASSKARRGGSGNTIYF. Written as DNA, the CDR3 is TGTGCCAGCAGCAAAGCGCGGAGGGGAGGATCTGGAAACACCATATATTTT.

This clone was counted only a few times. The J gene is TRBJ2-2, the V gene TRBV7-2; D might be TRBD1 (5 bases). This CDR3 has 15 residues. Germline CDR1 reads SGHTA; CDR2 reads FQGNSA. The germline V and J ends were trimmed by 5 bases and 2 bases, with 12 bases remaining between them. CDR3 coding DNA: TGTGCCAGCAGCCCTCGGACAAGCAACACCGGGGAGCTGTTTTTT. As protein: CASSPRTSNTGELFF.

The CDR3 DNA reads TGTGCCAGCAGTTCGGGACAGGCCCACGGGGAGCTGTTTTTT. Encoded protein: CASSSGQAHGELFF. The chain couples TRBV6-5 to TRBJ2-2; TRBD1 matches at 8 bases. CDR1 is MNHEY, CDR2 SVGAGI, per germline. V lost 4 bases to trimming and J lost 7 bases; unmatched junction nucleotides: 5. The CDR3 sequence is 14 residues long.

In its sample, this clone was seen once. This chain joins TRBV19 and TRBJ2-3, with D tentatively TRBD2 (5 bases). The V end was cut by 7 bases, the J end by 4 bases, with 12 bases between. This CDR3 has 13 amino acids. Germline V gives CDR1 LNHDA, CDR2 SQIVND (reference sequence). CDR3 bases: TGTGCCAGTACCGAGGCGGGTGCAGATACGCAGTATTTT. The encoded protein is CASTEAGADTQYF.

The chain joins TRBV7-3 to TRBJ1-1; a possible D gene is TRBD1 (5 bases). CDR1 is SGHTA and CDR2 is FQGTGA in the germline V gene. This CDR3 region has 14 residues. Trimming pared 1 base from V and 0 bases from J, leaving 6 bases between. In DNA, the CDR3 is TGTGCCAGCAGCTTAAGCAGGGTGAACACTGAAGCTTTCTTT. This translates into CASSLSRVNTEAFF. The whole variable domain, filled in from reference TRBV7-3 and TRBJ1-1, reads GAGVSQTPSNKVTEKGKYVELRCDPISGHTALYWYRQSLGQGPEFLIYFQGTGAADDSGLPNDRFFAVRPEGSVSTLKIQRTERGDSAVYLCASSLSRVNTEAFFGQGTRLTVV.

CDR3 in DNA: TGCGCCAGCAGCCTTAATCTGGACAGCCCCTACGAGCAGTACGTC. It encodes CASSLNLDSPYEQYV. This chain joins TRBV4-1 and TRBJ2-7; D perhaps matches TRBD1 (6 bases). The CDR3 is 15 amino acids. V lost 4 bases, J lost 2 bases, and 15 bases lay in between. CDR1 and CDR2 from the germline V gene are MGHRA and YSYEKL.

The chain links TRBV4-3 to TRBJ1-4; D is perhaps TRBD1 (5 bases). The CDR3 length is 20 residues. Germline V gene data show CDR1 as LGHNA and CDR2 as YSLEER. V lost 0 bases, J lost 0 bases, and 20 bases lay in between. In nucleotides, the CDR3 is TGCGCCAGCAGCCAAGATCCATTAGGGGCCTTCCATGCAACTAATGAAAAACTGTTTTTT. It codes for CASSQDPLGAFHATNEKLFF.

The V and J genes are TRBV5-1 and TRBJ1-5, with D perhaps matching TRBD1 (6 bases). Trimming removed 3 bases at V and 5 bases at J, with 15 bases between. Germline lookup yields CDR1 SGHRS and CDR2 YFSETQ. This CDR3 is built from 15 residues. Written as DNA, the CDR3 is TGCGCCAGCAGCTGGGGTGGGGGCGCGGATCAGCCCCAGCATTTT. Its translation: CASSWGGGADQPQHF.

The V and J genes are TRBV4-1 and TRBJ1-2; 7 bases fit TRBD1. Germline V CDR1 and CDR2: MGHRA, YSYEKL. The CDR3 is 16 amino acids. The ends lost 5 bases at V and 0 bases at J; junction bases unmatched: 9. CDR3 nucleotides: TGCGCCAGCAGCTTCTCCCCGGGACAGCCTAACTATGGCTACACCTTC. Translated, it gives CASSFSPGQPNYGYTF.